The TCR beta chain under discussion was sequenced for a study of OX40 agonist ivuxolimab in advanced cancers. Study-wide background: The eligibility criteria allowed prior anti-PD-1, anti-PD-L1 or anti-CTLA-4 therapy, and approximately 42% had some.

The CDR3 extends over 16 amino acids. The V and J ends lost 5 bases and 2 bases respectively, with 13 bases between them. The germline CDR1 and CDR2 sequences are MDHEN and SYDVKM. The data were produced by immunoSEQ multiplex PCR, yet TCRdb's version contains in-frame clones alone and is incomplete. The sample holds approximately 80,000 clones, around 90% seen once. The chain employs TRBV28 and TRBJ2-6; D not resolved. The sample here was CD4+ or CD8+ T cells sorted from blood, taken in a trial of the OX40 agonist ivuxolimab. This TCR was sampled from an adult with an advanced solid tumor such as melanoma, head and neck, liver or kidney cancer. CDR3 amino acids: CASSGPWGTGANVLTF. The DNA of the CDR3 is TGTGCCAGCAGTGGACCATGGGGAACTGGGGCCAACGTCCTGACTTTC.